This T cell receptor beta chain is drawn from a study of post-analysis software for immune sequencing data. Libraries were made from TCR beta cDNA, and they carried unique molecular identifiers. TCRdb passed the PCR reads through MiXCR, listing each CDR3 protein once. Of roughly 800,000 distinct CDR3 sequences detected, roughly 29% appear once; the ten largest clones hold roughly 0.57%. This clonotype was detected a few times. The antigen remains undetermined. Study results and limitations: When patients were compared with controls, about five TRBV segments were more frequent, TRBV5-6, TRBV5-1 and TRBV20-1 among them.

The CDR3 has 15 amino acids. Trimming pared 1 base from V and 3 bases from J, leaving 13 bases between. From germline, CDR1 is MGHRA and CDR2 YSYEKL. Sequences were obtained from blood. The source of this sequence is a girl aged 10-17 years with multiple sclerosis. The chain has TRBV4-1 and TRBJ2-7, with D perhaps matching TRBD1 or TRBD2 (5 bases each). CDR3 sequence: CASSQGGFGFYEQYF. CDR3 DNA: TGCGCCAGCAGCCAAGGGGGGTTCGGGTTCTACGAGCAGTACTTC.